Listed below are T cell receptor beta chains from one sample, sequenced in a study of T cells in tuberculosis. Only in-frame clones appear in the TCRdb table, and some are missing; sequencing was by immunoSEQ multiplex PCR. The table shows 85,000 to 100,000 clones, with roughly 93% occurring only once. The sequencing sample was made of CD1b-GMM tetramer-negative cells sorted from PBMCs. These receptors originate from an adult woman with latent tuberculosis. CDR3s include the opening cysteine and the closing phenylalanine or tryptophan. D genes are given only for firm matches. For some rows the clone size is stated as once, few or many, or as a class when expanded; others skip it.

v_call,cdr3_length,d_call,j_call,clone_size,cdr3_nt,cdr3_aa
TRBV7-8,15,.,TRBJ1-4,.,TGTGCCAGCAGCCGCCGACACGCAGCTAATGAAAAACTGTTTTTT,CASSRRHAANEKLFF
TRBV11-2,14,.,TRBJ2-2,.,TGTGCCAGCAGCTTAGCTCGGGTTGCCGGGGAGCTGTTTTTT,CASSLARVAGELFF
TRBV4-2,17,.,TRBJ1-3,.,TGTGCCAGCAGCCAGGGGCCCGGCCCAGGCTCTGGAAACACCATATATTTT,CASSQGPGPGSGNTIYF
TRBV5-1,13,TRBD1,TRBJ1-2,few,TGCGCCAGCAGCTCCTACAGGGGCGGCGGCTACACCTTC,CASSSYRGGGYTF
TRBV29-1,10,TRBD1,TRBJ1-1,few,TGCAGCTCCGGGGACAGGGAAGCTTTCTTT,CSSGDREAFF
TRBV6-6,16,.,TRBJ1-2,.,TGTGCCAGCAGTTACTCCCTGGGCCCCGGGGGATATGGCTACACCTTC,CASSYSLGPGGYGYTF
TRBV25-1,14,TRBD1,TRBJ1-1,.,TGTGCCGCCCGGACAGGCCCCATGAACACTGAAGCTTTCTTT,CAARTGPMNTEAFF
TRBV5-6,14,.,TRBJ2-1,.,TGTGCCAGCAGCTTGAGGGGAAAGTACAATGAGCAGTTCTTC,CASSLRGKYNEQFF
TRBV20-1,11,.,TRBJ1-2,.,TGCAGTGCTAGAGGTGTTGGCGGCTACACCTTC,CSARGVGGYTF
TRBV11-2,20,TRBD2,TRBJ2-2,.,TGTGCCAGCAGCTTAGATCGGCCCCTAGCGGGGGTAGCGAACACCGGGGAGCTGTTTTTT,CASSLDRPLAGVANTGELFF
TRBV2,12,.,TRBJ1-5,.,TGTGCCAGCAGGGCCCTCAATCAGCCCCAGCATTTT,CASRALNQPQHF
TRBV19,18,.,TRBJ1-6,once,TGTGCCAGTAGTCCGACAGTTTCCCCAAGCTCCTATAATTCACCCCTCCACTTT,CASSPTVSPSSYNSPLHF